The rows below give T cell receptor beta chains drawn from one sample of a study of T-cell reconstitution after alpha-beta-depleted transplantation in children. From the PCR reads, TCRdb called clonotypes with MiXCR, one entry per CDR3 protein. The table has about 540,000 distinct CDR3 sequences, 18% seen once. Sequences were derived from PBMCs from the stem cell graft donor, sampled from the stem cell graft. Source of these receptors: a human donor who donated a stem cell graft to a child with acute lymphoblastic leukemia. The CDR3 runs from the conserved cysteine through the conserved F or W. The D gene is left open where the match is weak. Only some rows state a clone size, as once, few, many or a class for expanded clones.

d_gene	j_gene	abundance	v_gene	CDR3aa	CDR3nt
TRBD1	TRBJ1-2	NA	TRBV29-1	CSALGQDYGYTF	TGCAGCGCCCTTGGACAGGACTATGGCTACACCTTC
NA	TRBJ2-7	few	TRBV24-1	CATSERGRSYEQYF	TGTGCCACCAGTGAACGGGGCAGGTCCTACGAGCAGTACTTC
NA	TRBJ2-5	NA	TRBV12-3/TRBV12-4	CASSPVPGQETQYF	TGTGCCAGCAGTCCCGTCCCGGGGCAAGAGACCCAGTACTTC
NA	TRBJ1-6	few	TRBV27	CASSLGEFVTNSPLHF	TGTGCCAGCAGTCTAGGGGAGTTCGTGACCAATTCACCCCTCCACTTT
NA	TRBJ2-5	few	TRBV20-1	CSAAQDAGLETQYF	TGCAGTGCTGCACAGGACGCGGGGCTAGAGACCCAGTACTTC
TRBD1	TRBJ1-1	few	TRBV5-1	CASSPLRIGTVLNTEAFF	TGCGCCAGCAGCCCGCTTCGGATAGGGACAGTCCTAAACACTGAAGCTTTCTTT
NA	TRBJ1-2	NA	TRBV11-2	CASTSQGHGYTF	TGTGCCAGCACCTCACAGGGACATGGCTACACCTTC
TRBD1	TRBJ1-5	NA	TRBV20-1	CSARGQGYQPQHF	TGCAGTGCTAGAGGACAGGGGTATCAGCCCCAGCATTTT
NA	TRBJ2-3	NA	TRBV15	CATSREGNRPTDTQYF	TGTGCCACCAGCAGAGAAGGGAACAGACCCACAGATACGCAGTATTTT
TRBD1	TRBJ2-7	NA	TRBV5-1	CASSFGQGVNYEQYF	TGCGCCAGCAGCTTTGGACAGGGGGTTAACTACGAGCAGTACTTC
TRBD1	TRBJ2-7	NA	TRBV12-3/TRBV12-4	CASSVRDSEQYF	TGTGCCAGCAGTGTCCGGGACAGCGAGCAGTACTTC
NA	TRBJ1-1	NA	TRBV5-1	CASTFGGTGTEAFF	TGCGCCAGCACGTTCGGGGGTACGGGCACTGAAGCTTTCTTT
NA	TRBJ1-1	many	TRBV5-4	CASSLDPQGMNTEAFF	TGTGCCAGCAGCTTGGACCCCCAGGGGATGAACACTGAAGCTTTCTTT
NA	TRBJ2-6	few	TRBV27	CASSKGTGAGANVLTF	TGTGCCAGCAGTAAGGGAACAGGTGCCGGGGCCAACGTCCTGACTTTC
NA	TRBJ1-5	NA	TRBV6-2/TRBV6-3	CASSYFNSNQPQHF	TGTGCCAGCAGTTACTTCAATAGCAATCAGCCCCAGCATTTT
TRBD1	TRBJ1-2	NA	TRBV29-1	CSTDAGGANYGYTF	TGCAGCACAGACGCAGGGGGCGCAAACTATGGCTACACCTTC
NA	TRBJ1-2	many	TRBV5-1	CASRYSTGPNYGYTF	TGCGCCAGCAGATACAGTACAGGGCCTAACTATGGCTACACCTTC
TRBD2	TRBJ2-7	few	TRBV5-1	CASSSGLAGGDYEQYF	TGCGCCAGCAGCTCCGGACTAGCGGGAGGAGACTACGAGCAGTACTTC
NA	TRBJ1-2	NA	TRBV12-3/TRBV12-4	CASSFAGVYTF	TGTGCCAGCAGTTTTGCTGGAGTCTACACCTTC
TRBD1	TRBJ1-2	NA	TRBV20-1	CSARDRGVLPGYTF	TGCAGTGCTAGGGACAGGGGGGTCCTCCCTGGCTACACCTTC
TRBD2	TRBJ2-7	few	TRBV29-1	CSVESGTSYHEQYF	TGCAGCGTTGAATCCGGGACTAGCTACCACGAGCAGTACTTC
TRBD1	TRBJ2-5	few	TRBV4-1	CASSRRQGEETQYF	TGCGCCAGCAGCCGAAGACAGGGCGAAGAGACCCAGTACTTC
NA	TRBJ2-7	NA	TRBV20-1	CSARDLGHWSYEQYF	TGCAGTGCTAGAGACCTCGGACACTGGTCCTACGAGCAGTACTTC
NA	TRBJ2-6	NA	TRBV7-3	CASSTRHGSGANVLTF	TGTGCCAGCAGCACACGGCACGGCTCTGGGGCCAACGTCCTGACTTTC
NA	TRBJ1-2	NA	TRBV5-1	CASSSSEDTLVDGYTF	TGCGCCAGCAGCTCCAGCGAAGACACCCTGGTAGATGGCTACACCTTC
NA	TRBJ1-1	few	TRBV5-1	CASSWQGWGTEAFF	TGCGCCAGCAGCTGGCAGGGATGGGGCACTGAAGCTTTCTTT
NA	TRBJ2-3	once	TRBV20-1	CSPTPLRGTDTQYF	TGCAGTCCGACTCCCCTGCGGGGCACAGATACGCAGTATTTT
NA	TRBJ1-2	NA	TRBV30	CAWSVGSSLTF	TGTGCCTGGAGTGTAGGGTCCTCTCTCACCTTC
TRBD1	TRBJ1-2	few	TRBV9	CASSVADRAISYGYTF	TGTGCCAGCAGCGTAGCGGACAGGGCTATTTCCTATGGCTACACCTTC
NA	TRBJ2-3	NA	TRBV4-1	CASSQDSAATTQYF	TGCGCCAGCAGCCAAGATTCCGCGGCAACTACGCAGTATTTT
NA	TRBJ2-4	many	TRBV7-2	CASSPRVEIAKNIQYF	TGTGCCAGCAGCCCGCGGGTAGAGATAGCCAAAAACATTCAGTACTTC
NA	TRBJ2-7	few	TRBV13	CASSNLDMAPYEQYF	TGTGCCAGCAGCAACCTGGACATGGCGCCCTACGAGCAGTACTTC
TRBD2	TRBJ2-3	few	TRBV5-1	CASSLTSGSFPDTQYF	TGCGCCAGCAGCTTGACTAGCGGGAGCTTCCCAGATACGCAGTATTTT
TRBD1	TRBJ1-4	few	TRBV5-6	CASSETGVHEKLFF	TGTGCCAGCAGCGAGACAGGGGTTCATGAAAAACTGTTTTTT
NA	TRBJ2-1	NA	TRBV11-3	CASSFHRDLERNEQFF	TGTGCCAGCAGCTTTCACAGGGACCTAGAACGGAATGAGCAGTTCTTC
TRBD2	TRBJ2-7	NA	TRBV20-1	CSAPELAGGNEQYF	TGCAGTGCCCCAGAGCTAGCGGGAGGGAACGAGCAGTACTTC
NA	TRBJ2-7	few	TRBV7-9	CASSLRDEQYF	TGTGCCAGCAGCTTGAGGGACGAGCAGTACTTC
NA	TRBJ1-4	NA	TRBV5-1	CASSTAETEKLFF	TGCGCCAGCAGCACGGCCGAAACGGAAAAACTGTTTTTT
TRBD1	TRBJ2-5	many	TRBV6-5	CASSYGTGRTETQYF	TGTGCCAGCAGTTACGGGACAGGGAGGACAGAGACCCAGTACTTC
TRBD1	TRBJ2-7	NA	TRBV9	CASSVDTGGEQYF	TGTGCCAGCAGCGTGGATACAGGGGGCGAGCAGTACTTC
TRBD2	TRBJ2-1	few	TRBV25-1	CASSGLRGSGRLTYNEQFF	TGTGCCAGCAGTGGACTTAGGGGTAGCGGGAGGTTAACCTACAATGAGCAGTTCTTC
NA	TRBJ2-3	NA	TRBV6-5	CASSYSPRARTDTQYF	TGTGCCAGCAGTTACTCCCCTAGAGCCCGCACAGATACGCAGTATTTT
NA	TRBJ1-5	NA	TRBV7-3	CASSSWGTGSNQPQHF	TGTGCCAGCAGCTCCTGGGGTACAGGATCCAATCAGCCCCAGCATTTT
NA	TRBJ1-1	few	TRBV5-6	CASSLRGGWGTEAFF	TGTGCCAGCTCCCTCCGCGGGGGCTGGGGTACTGAAGCTTTCTTT
NA	TRBJ2-2	NA	TRBV2	CASRTGSGAGELFF	TGTGCCAGCCGCACGGGGAGTGGGGCCGGGGAGCTGTTTTTT
NA	TRBJ1-6	NA	TRBV5-1	CASSQEYLRTYNSPLHF	TGCGCCAGCAGCCAGGAGTATCTTCGGACCTATAATTCACCCCTCCACTTT